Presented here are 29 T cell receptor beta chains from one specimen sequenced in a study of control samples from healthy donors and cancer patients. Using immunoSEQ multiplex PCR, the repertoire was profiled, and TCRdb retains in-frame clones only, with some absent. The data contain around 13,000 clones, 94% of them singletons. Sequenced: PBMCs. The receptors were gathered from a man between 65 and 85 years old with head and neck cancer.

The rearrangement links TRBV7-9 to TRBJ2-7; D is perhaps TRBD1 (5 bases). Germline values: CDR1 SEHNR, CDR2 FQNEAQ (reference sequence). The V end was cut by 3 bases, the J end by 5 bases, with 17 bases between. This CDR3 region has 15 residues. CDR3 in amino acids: CASSLGRPTVHEQYF. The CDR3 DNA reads TGTGCCAGCAGCTTGGGGCGACCAACGGTCCACGAGCAGTACTTC.

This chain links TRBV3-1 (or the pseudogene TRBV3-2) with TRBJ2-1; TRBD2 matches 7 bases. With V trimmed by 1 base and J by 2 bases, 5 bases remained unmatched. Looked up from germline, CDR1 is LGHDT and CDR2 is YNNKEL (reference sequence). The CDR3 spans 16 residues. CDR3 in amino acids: CASSQGAGVTYNEQFF. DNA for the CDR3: TGTGCCAGCAGCCAAGGTGCGGGGGTTACCTACAATGAGCAGTTCTTC.

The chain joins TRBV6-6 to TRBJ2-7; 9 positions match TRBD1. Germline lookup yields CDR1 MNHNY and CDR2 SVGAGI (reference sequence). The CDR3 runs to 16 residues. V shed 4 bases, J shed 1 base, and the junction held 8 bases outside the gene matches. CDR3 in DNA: TGTGCCAGCAGTTCGCGGGACAGGGTTATATCCTACGAGCAGTACTTC. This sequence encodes CASSSRDRVISYEQYF.

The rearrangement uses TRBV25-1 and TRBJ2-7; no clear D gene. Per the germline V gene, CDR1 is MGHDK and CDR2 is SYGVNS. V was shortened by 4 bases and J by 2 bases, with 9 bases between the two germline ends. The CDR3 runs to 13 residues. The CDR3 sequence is CASSVVGTYEQYF. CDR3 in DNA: TGTGCCAGCAGTGTGGTGGGTACCTACGAGCAGTACTTC.

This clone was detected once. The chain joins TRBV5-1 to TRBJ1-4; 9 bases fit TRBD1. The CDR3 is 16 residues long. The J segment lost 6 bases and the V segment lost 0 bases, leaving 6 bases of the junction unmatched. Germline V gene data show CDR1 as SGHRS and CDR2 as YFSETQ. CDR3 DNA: TGCGCCAGCAGCTTGGGGCCCCGGGACAGGGATGAAAAACTGTTTTTT. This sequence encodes CASSLGPRDRDEKLFF. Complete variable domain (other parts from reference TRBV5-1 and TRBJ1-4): KAGVTQTPRYLIKTRGQQVTLSCSPISGHRSVSWYQQTPGQGLQFLFEYFSETQRNKGNFPGRFSGRQFSNSRSEMNVSTLELGDSALYLCASSLGPRDRDEKLFFGSGTQLSVL.

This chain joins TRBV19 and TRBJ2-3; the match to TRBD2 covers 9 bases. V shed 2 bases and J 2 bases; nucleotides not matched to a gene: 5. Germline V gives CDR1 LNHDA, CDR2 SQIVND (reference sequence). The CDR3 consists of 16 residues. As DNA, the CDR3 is TGTGCCAGTAGTATATTGACTAGCGGAGCCACAGATACGCAGTATTTT. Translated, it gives CASSILTSGATDTQYF. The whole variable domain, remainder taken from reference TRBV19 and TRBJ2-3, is DGGITQSPKYLFRKEGQNVTLSCEQNLNHDAMYWYRQDPGQGLRLIYYSQIVNDFQKGDIAEGYSVSREKKESFPLTVTSAQKNPTAFYLCASSILTSGATDTQYFGPGTRLTVL.

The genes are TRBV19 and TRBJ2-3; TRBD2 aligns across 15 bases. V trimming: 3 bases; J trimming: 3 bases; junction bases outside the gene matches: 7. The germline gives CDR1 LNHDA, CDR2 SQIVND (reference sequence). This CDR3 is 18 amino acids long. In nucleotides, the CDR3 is TGTGCCAGTAGTATTACCAGGACTAGCGGGAGGGCGACAGATACGCAGTATTTT. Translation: CASSITRTSGRATDTQYF.

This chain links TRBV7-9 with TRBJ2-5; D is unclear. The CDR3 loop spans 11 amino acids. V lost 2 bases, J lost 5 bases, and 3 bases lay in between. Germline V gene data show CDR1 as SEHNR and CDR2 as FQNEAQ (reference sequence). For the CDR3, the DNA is TGTGCCAGCAGCTTACACGAGACCCAGTACTTC. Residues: CASSLHETQYF.

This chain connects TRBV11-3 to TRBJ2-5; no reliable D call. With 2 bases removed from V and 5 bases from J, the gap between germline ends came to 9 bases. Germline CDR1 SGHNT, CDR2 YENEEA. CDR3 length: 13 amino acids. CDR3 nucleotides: TGTGCCAGCAGCTTACGGGTAGGGGAGACCCAGTACTTC. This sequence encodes CASSLRVGETQYF.

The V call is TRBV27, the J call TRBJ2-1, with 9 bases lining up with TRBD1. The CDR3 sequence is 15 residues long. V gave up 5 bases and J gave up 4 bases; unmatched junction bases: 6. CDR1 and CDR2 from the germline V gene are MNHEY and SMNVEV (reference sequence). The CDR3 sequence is CASSADRGGYNEQFF. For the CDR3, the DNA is TGTGCCAGCAGTGCAGACAGGGGGGGTTACAATGAGCAGTTCTTC.

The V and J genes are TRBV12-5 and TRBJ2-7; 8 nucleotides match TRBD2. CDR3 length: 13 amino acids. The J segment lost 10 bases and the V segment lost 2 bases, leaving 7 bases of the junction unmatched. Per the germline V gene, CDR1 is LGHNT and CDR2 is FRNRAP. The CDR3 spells CASGLSGAGGQYF. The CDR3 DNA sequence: TGTGCTAGTGGTTTGTCCGGCGCGGGGGGACAGTACTTC.

In DNA form, the CDR3 reads TGCAGCGTTCCGTCCCCTATGTCCAATGAGCAGTTCTTC. Translating it yields CSVPSPMSNEQFF. The V and J genes are TRBV29-1 and TRBJ2-1; no firm D call. There are 13 residues in the CDR3. Deletions cut 5 bases from V and 6 bases from J, with 14 bases between. The germline CDR1 and CDR2 sequences are SQVTM and ANQGSEA.

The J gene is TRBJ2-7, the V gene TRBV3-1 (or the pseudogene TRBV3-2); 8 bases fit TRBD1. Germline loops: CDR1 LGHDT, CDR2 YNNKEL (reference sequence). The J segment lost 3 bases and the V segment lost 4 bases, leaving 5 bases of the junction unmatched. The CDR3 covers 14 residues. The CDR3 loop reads CASSPGTGYYEQYF. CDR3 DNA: TGTGCCAGCAGCCCCGGGACAGGATACTACGAGCAGTACTTC.

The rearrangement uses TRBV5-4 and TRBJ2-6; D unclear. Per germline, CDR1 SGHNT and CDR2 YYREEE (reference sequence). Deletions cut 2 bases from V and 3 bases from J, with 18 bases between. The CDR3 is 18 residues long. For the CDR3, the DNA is TGTGCCAGCAGCTTACAAGGCAGTGCCTTGGGTGGGGCCAACGTCCTGACTTTC. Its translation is CASSLQGSALGGANVLTF.

CDR3 sequence reads: CASRGQGETGELFF. The CDR3 DNA reads TGTGCCAGCAGGGGACAGGGGGAAACCGGGGAGCTGTTTTTT. This chain links TRBV2 with TRBJ2-2; 11 bases are a match to TRBD1. V trimming: 6 bases; J trimming: 5 bases; junction bases outside the gene matches: 2. Germline V gives CDR1 SNHLY, CDR2 FYNNEI. This CDR3 has 14 residues.

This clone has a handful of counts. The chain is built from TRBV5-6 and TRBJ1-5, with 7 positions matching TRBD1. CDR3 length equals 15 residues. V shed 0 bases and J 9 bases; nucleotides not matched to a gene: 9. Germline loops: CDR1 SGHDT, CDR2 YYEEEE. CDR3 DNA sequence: TGTGCCAGCAGCTTGGCCGGGACAGTGGGAGGGCCCCAGCATTTT. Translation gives CASSLAGTVGGPQHF.

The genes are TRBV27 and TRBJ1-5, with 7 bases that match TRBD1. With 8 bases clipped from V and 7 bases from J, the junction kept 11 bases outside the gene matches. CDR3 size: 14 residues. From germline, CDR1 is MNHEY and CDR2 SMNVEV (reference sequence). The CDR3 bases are TGTGCCAGCCGTACAGGGGTAAGAGGACAGCCCCAGCATTTT. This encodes CASRTGVRGQPQHF.

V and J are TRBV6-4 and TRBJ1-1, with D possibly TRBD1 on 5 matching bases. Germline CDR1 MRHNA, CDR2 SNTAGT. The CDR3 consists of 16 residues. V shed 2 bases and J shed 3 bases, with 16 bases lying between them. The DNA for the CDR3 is TGTGCCAGCAGTGACCCTTTAAGAAGAGGGGACACTGAAGCTTTCTTT. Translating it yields CASSDPLRRGDTEAFF.

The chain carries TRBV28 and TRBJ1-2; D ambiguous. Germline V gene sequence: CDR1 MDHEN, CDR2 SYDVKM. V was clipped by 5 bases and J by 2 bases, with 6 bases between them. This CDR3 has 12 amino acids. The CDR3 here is CASSLGNYGYTF. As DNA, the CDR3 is TGTGCCAGCAGTCTAGGAAACTATGGCTACACCTTC.

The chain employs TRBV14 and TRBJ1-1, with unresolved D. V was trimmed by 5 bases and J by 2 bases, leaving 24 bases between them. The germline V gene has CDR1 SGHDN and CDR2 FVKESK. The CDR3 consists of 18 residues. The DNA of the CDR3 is TGTGCCAGCAGCATGCACTATTCCCCGGGGAAGGGAAACACTGAAGCTTTCTTT. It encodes CASSMHYSPGKGNTEAFF.

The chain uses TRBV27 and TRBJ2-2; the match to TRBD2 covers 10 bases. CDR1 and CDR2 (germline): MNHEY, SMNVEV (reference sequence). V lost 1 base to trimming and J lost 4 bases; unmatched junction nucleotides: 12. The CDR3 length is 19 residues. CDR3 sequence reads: CASSLFASGSQVRTGELFF. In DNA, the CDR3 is TGTGCCAGCAGTTTATTCGCTAGCGGGAGTCAGGTTCGCACCGGGGAGCTGTTTTTT.

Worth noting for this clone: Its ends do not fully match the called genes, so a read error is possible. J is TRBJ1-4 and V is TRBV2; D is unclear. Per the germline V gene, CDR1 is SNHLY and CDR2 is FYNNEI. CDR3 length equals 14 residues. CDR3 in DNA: TGTGCCAGCCGTGATAGGGCAACTAATGAAAAACTGTTTTTT. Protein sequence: CASRDRATNEKLFF.

The CDR3 nucleotides read TGTGCCAGCATCTTACAGGGGGCCTACGAGCAGTACTTC. Protein sequence: CASILQGAYEQYF. The rearrangement uses TRBV6-5 and TRBJ2-7, with 8 bases identical to TRBD1. Germline assignment: CDR1 MNHEY and CDR2 SVGAGI. V was clipped by 7 bases and J by 2 bases; unmatched bases: 4. The CDR3 extends over 13 amino acids.

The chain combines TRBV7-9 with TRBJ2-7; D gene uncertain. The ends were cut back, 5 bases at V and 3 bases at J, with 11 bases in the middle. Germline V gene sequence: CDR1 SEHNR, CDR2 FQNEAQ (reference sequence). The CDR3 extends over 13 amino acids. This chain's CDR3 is CASSLPLNYEQYF. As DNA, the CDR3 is TGTGCCAGCAGCCTCCCACTGAACTACGAGCAGTACTTC.

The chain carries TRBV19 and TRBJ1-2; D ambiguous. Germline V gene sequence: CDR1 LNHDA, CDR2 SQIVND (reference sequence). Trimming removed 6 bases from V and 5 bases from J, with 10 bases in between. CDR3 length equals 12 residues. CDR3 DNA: TGTGCCAGTAGCCCGGTGGGGTATGGCTACACCTTC. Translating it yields CASSPVGYGYTF.

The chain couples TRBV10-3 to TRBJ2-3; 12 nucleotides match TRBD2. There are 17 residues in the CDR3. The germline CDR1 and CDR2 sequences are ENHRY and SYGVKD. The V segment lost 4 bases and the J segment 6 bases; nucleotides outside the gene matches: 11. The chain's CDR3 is CAISAYVTSGGDDTQYF. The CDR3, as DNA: TGTGCCATCAGTGCCTATGTGACTAGCGGGGGTGATGATACGCAGTATTTT.

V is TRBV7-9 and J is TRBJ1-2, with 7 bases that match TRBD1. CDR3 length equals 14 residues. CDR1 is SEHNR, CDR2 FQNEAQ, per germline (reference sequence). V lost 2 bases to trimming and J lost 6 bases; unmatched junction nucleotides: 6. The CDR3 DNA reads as TGTGCCAGCAGCTTACCGGACAGGAGAGATGGCTACACCTTC. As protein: CASSLPDRRDGYTF.

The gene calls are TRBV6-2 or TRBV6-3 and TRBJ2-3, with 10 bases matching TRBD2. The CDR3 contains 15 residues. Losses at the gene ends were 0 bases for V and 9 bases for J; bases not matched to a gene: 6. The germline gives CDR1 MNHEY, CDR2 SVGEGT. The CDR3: CASSYSASGSLTQYF. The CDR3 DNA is TGTGCCAGCAGTTACTCGGCTAGCGGGAGCCTCACGCAGTATTTT.

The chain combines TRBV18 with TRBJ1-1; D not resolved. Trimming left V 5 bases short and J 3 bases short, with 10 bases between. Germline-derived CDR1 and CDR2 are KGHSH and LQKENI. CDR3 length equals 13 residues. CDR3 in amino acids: CASSNRDDTEAFF. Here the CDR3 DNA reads TGTGCCAGCTCAAACCGGGATGACACTGAAGCTTTCTTT.